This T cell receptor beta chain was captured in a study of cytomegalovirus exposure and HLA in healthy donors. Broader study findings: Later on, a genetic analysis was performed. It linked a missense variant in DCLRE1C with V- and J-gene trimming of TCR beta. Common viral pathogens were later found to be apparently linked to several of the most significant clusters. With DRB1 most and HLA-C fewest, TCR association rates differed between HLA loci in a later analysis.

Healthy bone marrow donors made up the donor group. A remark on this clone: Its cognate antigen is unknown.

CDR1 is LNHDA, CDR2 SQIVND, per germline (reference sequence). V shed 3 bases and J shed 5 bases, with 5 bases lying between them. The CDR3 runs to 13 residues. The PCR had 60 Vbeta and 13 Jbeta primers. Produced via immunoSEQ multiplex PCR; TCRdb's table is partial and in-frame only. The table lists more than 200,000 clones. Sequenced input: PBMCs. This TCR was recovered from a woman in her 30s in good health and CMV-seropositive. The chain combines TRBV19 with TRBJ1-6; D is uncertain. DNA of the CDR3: TGTGCCAGTAGTATCGGGGATAATTCACCCCTCCACTTT. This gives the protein CASSIGDNSPLHF.